The entry below gives a single T cell receptor beta chain sequence along with its context. The V and J ends lost 7 bases and 8 bases respectively, with 17 bases between them. The CDR3 is 13 residues long. CDR1 is MDHEN, CDR2 SYDVKM, per germline. The source of the sample is a study of T cell changes during pregnancy in multiple sclerosis. Using immunoSEQ multiplex PCR, the repertoire was profiled, and TCRdb retains in-frame clones only, with some absent. The profile shows more than 90,000 clones, approximately 90% of them singletons. This chain links TRBV28 with TRBJ1-2, with a tentative D call TRBD1 (6 bases). The specimen was peripheral blood, collected in the third trimester of pregnancy. This receptor was taken from a female donor with multiple sclerosis, enrolled in a pregnancy study. DNA of the CDR3: TGTGCCAGCACCTGGGGGCCTAAAGAAGGCTACACCTTC. Translated: CASTWGPKEGYTF.